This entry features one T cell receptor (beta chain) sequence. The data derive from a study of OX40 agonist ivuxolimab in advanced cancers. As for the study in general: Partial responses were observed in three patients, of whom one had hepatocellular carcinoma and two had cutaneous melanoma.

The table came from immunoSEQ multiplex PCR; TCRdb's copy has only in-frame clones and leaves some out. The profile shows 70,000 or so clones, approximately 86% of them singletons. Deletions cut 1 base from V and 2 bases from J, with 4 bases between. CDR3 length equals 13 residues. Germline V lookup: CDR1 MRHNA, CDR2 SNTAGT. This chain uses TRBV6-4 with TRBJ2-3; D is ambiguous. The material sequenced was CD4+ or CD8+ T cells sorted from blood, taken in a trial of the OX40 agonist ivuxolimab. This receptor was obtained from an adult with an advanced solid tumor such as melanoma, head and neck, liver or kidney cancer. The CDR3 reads CASSDFDTDTQYF. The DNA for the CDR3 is TGTGCCAGCAGTGACTTCGACACAGATACGCAGTATTTT.